This paragraph covers one TCR beta chain sequence. Its antigen is currently unknown. Healthy individuals of Caucasian origin from Russia, aged about 6 to 100, served as donors. Around 10 milliliters was the volume of peripheral blood drawn from each donor. The sample comes from a study of blood T cells in healthy people across ages. As for the study in general: For every two T cells, template switching captured about one barcoded beta molecule. Overall study results and limits: Long-lived donors carried more naive CD4+ cells and greater diversity than aged donors.

Through a sample-barcoded 5' primer and a J-beta primer mix, a second PCR was run for roughly 6 to 11 cycles. TCRdb fed the 5' RACE reads into MiXCR, producing one record per CDR3 protein. The repertoire includes over a million distinct CDR3 sequences, about 42% of them detected once, and more than 4% sits in the top ten. This clonotype was sampled from a woman aged 18-29 years in good health. Source material: blood.

The CDR3 nucleotides read TGTGCCAGCAGACCCACCGAGACAGGGGTCTACGAGCAGTACTTC. Translating it yields CASRPTETGVYEQYF. The genes are TRBV27 and TRBJ2-4; 8 bases are shared with TRBD1. The J call may be faulty, since TRBJ2-7 better matches the DNA end. In germline, CDR1 is MNHEY, CDR2 SMNVEV (reference sequence). The CDR3 sequence is 15 residues long.